Shown below are 12 T cell receptor beta chains from a single sample sequenced in a study of cytomegalovirus exposure and HLA in healthy donors. 60 Vbeta and 13 Jbeta primers were used in PCR. TCRdb keeps only in-frame clones here, not all; method: immunoSEQ multiplex PCR. This sample has tens of thousands of clones, with over 60% found just once. Sequencing was done on a sample of PBMCs. The receptors originated from a man aged 25 to 45 in good health and CMV-seronegative.

The rearrangement links TRBV5-1 to TRBJ1-2, with TRBD1 identical over 8 bases. Looked up from germline, CDR1 is SGHRS and CDR2 is YFSETQ. The CDR3 consists of 16 residues. Trimming cost V 0 bases and J 6 bases; bases outside gene matches: 10. CDR3 in amino acids: CASSLGGQAIEDGYTF. For the CDR3, the DNA is TGCGCCAGCAGCTTGGGGGGACAGGCAATCGAGGATGGCTACACCTTC.

The V call is TRBV25-1, the J call TRBJ1-4; D is unclear. Trimming stripped 3 bases from V and 7 bases from J, with 12 bases between. CDR3 size: 14 residues. Looked up from germline, CDR1 is MGHDK and CDR2 is SYGVNS. CDR3 loop: CASSDDNYREKLFF. Here the CDR3 DNA reads TGTGCCAGCAGTGATGACAATTACCGTGAAAAACTGTTTTTT.

The CDR3 is CASSLSAGASETQYF. The CDR3 region has the DNA TGCGCCAGCAGCTTGTCCGCGGGAGCGTCGGAGACCCAGTACTTC. V usage is TRBV5-1 and J usage is TRBJ2-5; 7 nucleotides line up with TRBD2. Germline V gene lookup returns CDR1 SGHRS and CDR2 YFSETQ. The CDR3 length is 15 residues. With V trimmed by 1 base and J by 5 bases, 8 bases remained unmatched. Based on the CDR3 plus reference TRBV5-1 and TRBJ2-5, the full variable domain is KAGVTQTPRYLIKTRGQQVTLSCSPISGHRSVSWYQQTPGQGLQFLFEYFSETQRNKGNFPGRFSGRQFSNSRSEMNVSTLELGDSALYLCASSLSAGASETQYFGPGTRLLVL.

This clone was seen a handful of times. V is TRBV6-6 and J is TRBJ2-2, with D maybe TRBD1 (6 bases). V was pared by 5 bases and J by 3 bases, with 13 bases between. Germline V lookup: CDR1 MNHNY, CDR2 SVGAGI (reference sequence). The CDR3 contains 15 residues. This CDR3 is CASSISGAYTGELFF. CDR3 coding DNA: TGTGCCAGCAGTATATCAGGGGCGTACACCGGGGAGCTGTTTTTT.

This clone has just one count. The V and J genes are TRBV7-9 and TRBJ1-1; D is perhaps TRBD1 (6 bases). The V gene's germline CDR1 is SEHNR and CDR2 FQNEAQ (reference sequence). This CDR3 has 13 residues. V shed 6 bases and J shed 1 base, with 9 bases lying between them. CDR3 coding DNA: TGTGCCAGCAGAGGGGGGGGGAACACTGAAGCTTTCTTT. This gives the protein CASRGGGNTEAFF. The full variable domain, in which reference TRBV7-9 and TRBJ1-1 provide the parts outside the CDR3, is DTGVSQNPRHKITKRGQNVTFRCDPISEHNRLYWYRQTLGQGPEFLTYFQNEAQLEKSRLLSDRFSAERPKGSFSTLEIQRTEQGDSAMYLCASRGGGNTEAFFGQGTRLTVV.

This sequence joins TRBV6-1 and TRBJ2-1, with 9 bases that match TRBD2. The CDR3 is 16 residues long. CDR1 and CDR2 from the germline V gene are MNHNS and SASEGT. J was trimmed by 2 bases and V by 4 bases; bases with no gene match: 6. The CDR3 sequence is CASSAWSGRPYNEQFF. CDR3 sequence (DNA): TGTGCCAGCAGTGCATGGAGCGGGAGGCCCTACAATGAGCAGTTCTTC.

This clone appeared a few times. The chain employs TRBV5-1 and TRBJ2-3; D may be TRBD1 (5 bases). The CDR3 runs to 13 residues. In germline, CDR1 is SGHRS, CDR2 YFSETQ. With 4 bases removed from V and 3 bases from J, the gap between germline ends came to 9 bases. In DNA form, the CDR3 reads TGCGCCAGCAGCCCCAAGGGGACAGATACGCAGTATTTT. Translation: CASSPKGTDTQYF.

This chain uses TRBV9 with TRBJ2-5; no firm D call. The DNA end is more similar to TRBJ2-7, so the J call may be wrong. Germline V gene lookup returns CDR1 SGDLS and CDR2 YYNGEE. This CDR3 has 14 residues. CDR3 in amino acids: CASSVGASSYEQYF. The DNA of the CDR3 is TGTGCCAGCAGCGTCGGTGCTAGCTCCTACGAGCAGTACTTC.

The chain carries TRBV9 and TRBJ1-1, with D uncertain. The V and J ends lost 0 bases and 7 bases respectively, with 10 bases between them. This CDR3 contains 13 residues. Germline values: CDR1 SGDLS, CDR2 YYNGEE. The CDR3, as DNA: TGTGCCAGCAGCGTAGGACTCGAGAGTGAAGCTTTCTTT. It specifies CASSVGLESEAFF.

The chain couples TRBV7-2 to TRBJ1-4; the match to TRBD1 covers 8 bases. In germline, CDR1 is SGHTA, CDR2 FQGNSA. CDR3 length: 14 amino acids. V was clipped by 3 bases and J by 8 bases; unmatched bases: 5. The CDR3 DNA reads TGTGCCAGCAGCTTTGACAGGGGCGAGGAAAAACTGTTTTTT. It translates to CASSFDRGEEKLFF.

The chain recombines TRBV19 with TRBJ2-7, with TRBD2 as a possible D gene (5 bases). CDR3 length: 14 residues. With 4 bases removed from V and 1 base from J, the gap between germline ends came to 11 bases. Looked up from germline, CDR1 is LNHDA and CDR2 is SQIVND (reference sequence). CDR3 bases: TGTGCCAGTAGTACAGCCGCGGGTTCCTACGAGCAGTACTTC. Translation gives CASSTAAGSYEQYF.

V is TRBV6-6 and J is TRBJ2-3; D is undetermined. The CDR3 consists of 13 residues. CDR1 MNHNY and CDR2 SVGAGI come from the germline V gene (reference sequence). Trimming removed 2 bases at V and 4 bases at J, with 7 bases between. CDR3 region: CASSYDRADTQYF. The CDR3 nucleotides read TGTGCCAGCAGTTACGATCGGGCAGATACGCAGTATTTT.